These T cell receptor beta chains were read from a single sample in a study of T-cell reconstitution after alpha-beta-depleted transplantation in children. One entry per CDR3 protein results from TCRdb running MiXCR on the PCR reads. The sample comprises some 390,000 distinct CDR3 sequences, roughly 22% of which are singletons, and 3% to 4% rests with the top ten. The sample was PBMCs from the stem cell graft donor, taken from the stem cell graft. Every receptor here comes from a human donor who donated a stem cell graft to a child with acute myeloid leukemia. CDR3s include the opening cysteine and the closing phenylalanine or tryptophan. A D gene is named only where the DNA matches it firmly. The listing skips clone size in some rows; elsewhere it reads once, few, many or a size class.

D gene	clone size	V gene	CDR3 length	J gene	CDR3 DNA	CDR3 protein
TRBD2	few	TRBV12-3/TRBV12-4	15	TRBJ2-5	TGTGCCAGCAGTTGGAAAGCGGGAGAAGGAGAGACCCAGTACTTC	CASSWKAGEGETQYF
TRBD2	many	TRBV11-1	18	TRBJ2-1	TGTGCCAGCAGCTTGCCCCCACGACTAGCGGGAAAGGAGGATGAGCAGTTCTTC	CASSLPPRLAGKEDEQFF
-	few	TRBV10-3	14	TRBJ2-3	TGTGCCATCAGTAACGGACTAAGCACAGATACGCAGTATTTT	CAISNGLSTDTQYF
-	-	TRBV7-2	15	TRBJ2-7	TGTGCCAGCAGCCGAGCGGGTTGGGGCTCCTACGAGCAGTACTTC	CASSRAGWGSYEQYF
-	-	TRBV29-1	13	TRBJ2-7	TGCAGCGTTGAAGACGGGCTTACCTACGAGCAGTACTTC	CSVEDGLTYEQYF
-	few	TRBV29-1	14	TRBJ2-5	TGCAGCGTGGAGGGGGGGGACTTCCAAGAGACCCAGTACTTC	CSVEGGDFQETQYF
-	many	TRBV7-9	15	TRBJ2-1	TGTGCCAGCAGCTTACCCTCTTTACACGACAATGAGCAGTTCTTC	CASSLPSLHDNEQFF
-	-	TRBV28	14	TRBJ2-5	TGTGCCAGCAGCCGATGGGCAGAACAAGAGACCCAGTACTTC	CASSRWAEQETQYF
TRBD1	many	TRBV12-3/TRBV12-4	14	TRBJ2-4	TGTGCCAGCAGTCCGGGACAGGGGTGGAACATTCAGTACTTC	CASSPGQGWNIQYF
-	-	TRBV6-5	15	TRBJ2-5	TGTGCCAGCAGTTACTCTCCGGAGTACCAAGAGACCCAGTACTTC	CASSYSPEYQETQYF
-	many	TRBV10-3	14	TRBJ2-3	TGTGCCAGTACGGGACACAAAGGCACAGATACGCAGTATTTT	CASTGHKGTDTQYF
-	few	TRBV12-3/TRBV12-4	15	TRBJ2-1	TGTGCCAGCAGTTTTTCTAGCTTGTCCTACAATGAGCAGTTCTTC	CASSFSSLSYNEQFF
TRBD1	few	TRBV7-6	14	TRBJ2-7	TGTGCCAGCAGCGGGGGACAGACCAACTACGAGCAGTACTTC	CASSGGQTNYEQYF
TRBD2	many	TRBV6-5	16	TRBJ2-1	TGTGCCAGCAGTTCCCCGGGACTAGCGGGAGTGAATGAGCAGTTCTTC	CASSSPGLAGVNEQFF
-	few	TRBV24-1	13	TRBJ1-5	TGTGCCACCTCTTGGGGGAACAATCAGCCCCAGCATTTT	CATSWGNNQPQHF
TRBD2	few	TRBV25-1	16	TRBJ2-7	TGTGCCAGCAGTCCGGGGACTAGCGGTCGCTCCTACGAGCAGTACTTC	CASSPGTSGRSYEQYF
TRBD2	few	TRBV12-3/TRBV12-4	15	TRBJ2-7	TGTGCCAGCAGGACTGGGACTAGCGGATCCTACGAGCAGTACTTC	CASRTGTSGSYEQYF
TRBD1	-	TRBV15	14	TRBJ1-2	TGTGCCACCAGCTTACAGGGGGAAGACTATGGCTACACCTTC	CATSLQGEDYGYTF
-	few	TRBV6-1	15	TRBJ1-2	TGTGCCAGCAGTGAAGTTCTAACCGGCAACTATGGCTACACCTTC	CASSEVLTGNYGYTF
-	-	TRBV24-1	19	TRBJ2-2	TGTGCCACCAGTGACCCCCCCGGGGCTGGCAGCGCGAACACCGGGGAGCTGTTTTTT	CATSDPPGAGSANTGELFF
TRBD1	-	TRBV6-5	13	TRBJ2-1	TGTGCCAGCAGTTACGACAGGGGCCATGAGCAGTTCTTC	CASSYDRGHEQFF
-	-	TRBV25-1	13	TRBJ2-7	TGTGCCAGCAGGACAGAAGGTGTCTACGAGCAGTACTTC	CASRTEGVYEQYF
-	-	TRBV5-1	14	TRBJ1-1	TGCGCCAGCAGCGGCGGTCCATCGGACACTGAAGCTTTCTTT	CASSGGPSDTEAFF
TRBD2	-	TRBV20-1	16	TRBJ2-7	TGCAGTGCTAGTTCAAGCGGGGCGAGCTTAACCTACGAGCAGTACTTC	CSASSSGASLTYEQYF
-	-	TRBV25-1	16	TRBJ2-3	TGTGCCAGCAGTGAGCCAGGACAGAAATCCACAGATACGCAGTATTTT	CASSEPGQKSTDTQYF